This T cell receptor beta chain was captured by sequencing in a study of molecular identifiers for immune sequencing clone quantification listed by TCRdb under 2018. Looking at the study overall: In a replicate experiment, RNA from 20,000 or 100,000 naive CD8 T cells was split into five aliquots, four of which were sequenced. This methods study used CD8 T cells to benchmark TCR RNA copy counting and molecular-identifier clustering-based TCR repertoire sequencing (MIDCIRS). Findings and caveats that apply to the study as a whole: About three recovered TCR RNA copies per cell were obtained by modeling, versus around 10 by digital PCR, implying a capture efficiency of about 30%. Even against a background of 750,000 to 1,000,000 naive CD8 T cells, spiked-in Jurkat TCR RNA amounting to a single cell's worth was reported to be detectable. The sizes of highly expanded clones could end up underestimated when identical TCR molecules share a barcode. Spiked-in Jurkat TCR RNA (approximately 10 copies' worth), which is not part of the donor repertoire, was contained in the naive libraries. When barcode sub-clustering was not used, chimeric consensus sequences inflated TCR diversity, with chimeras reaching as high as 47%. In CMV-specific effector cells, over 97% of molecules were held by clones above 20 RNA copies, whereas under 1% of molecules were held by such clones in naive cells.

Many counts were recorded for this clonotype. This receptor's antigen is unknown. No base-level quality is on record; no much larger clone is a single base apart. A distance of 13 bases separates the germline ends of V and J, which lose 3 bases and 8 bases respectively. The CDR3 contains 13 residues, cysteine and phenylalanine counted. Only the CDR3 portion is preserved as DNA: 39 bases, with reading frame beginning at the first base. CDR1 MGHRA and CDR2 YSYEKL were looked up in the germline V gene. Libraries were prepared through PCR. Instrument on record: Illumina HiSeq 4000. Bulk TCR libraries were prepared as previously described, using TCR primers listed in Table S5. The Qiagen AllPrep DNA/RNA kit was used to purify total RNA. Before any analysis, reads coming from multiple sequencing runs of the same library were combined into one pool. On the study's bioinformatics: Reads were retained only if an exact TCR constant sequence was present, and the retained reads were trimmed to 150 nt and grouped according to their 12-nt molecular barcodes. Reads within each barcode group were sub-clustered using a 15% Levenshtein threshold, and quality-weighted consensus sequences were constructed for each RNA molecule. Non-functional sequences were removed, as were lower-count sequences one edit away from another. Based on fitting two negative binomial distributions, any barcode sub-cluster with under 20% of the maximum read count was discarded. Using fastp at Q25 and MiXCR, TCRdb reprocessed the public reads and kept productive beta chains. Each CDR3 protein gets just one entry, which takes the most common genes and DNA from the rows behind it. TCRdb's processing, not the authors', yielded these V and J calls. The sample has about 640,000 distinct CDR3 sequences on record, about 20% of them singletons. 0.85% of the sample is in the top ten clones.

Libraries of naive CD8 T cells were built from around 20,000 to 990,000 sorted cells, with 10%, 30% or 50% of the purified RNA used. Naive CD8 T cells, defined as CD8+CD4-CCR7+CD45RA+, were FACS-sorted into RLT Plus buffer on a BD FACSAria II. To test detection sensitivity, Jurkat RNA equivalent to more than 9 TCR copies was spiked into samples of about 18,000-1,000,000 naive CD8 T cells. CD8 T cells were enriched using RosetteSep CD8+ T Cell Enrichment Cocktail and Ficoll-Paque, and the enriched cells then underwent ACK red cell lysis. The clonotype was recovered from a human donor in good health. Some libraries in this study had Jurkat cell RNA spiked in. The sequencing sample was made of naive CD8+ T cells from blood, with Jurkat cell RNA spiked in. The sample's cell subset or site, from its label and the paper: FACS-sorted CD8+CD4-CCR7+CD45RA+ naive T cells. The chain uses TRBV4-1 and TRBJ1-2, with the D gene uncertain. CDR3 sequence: CASSHSGEGGYTF. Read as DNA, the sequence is TGCGCCAGCAGCCATTCCGGGGAAGGAGGCTACACCTTC.